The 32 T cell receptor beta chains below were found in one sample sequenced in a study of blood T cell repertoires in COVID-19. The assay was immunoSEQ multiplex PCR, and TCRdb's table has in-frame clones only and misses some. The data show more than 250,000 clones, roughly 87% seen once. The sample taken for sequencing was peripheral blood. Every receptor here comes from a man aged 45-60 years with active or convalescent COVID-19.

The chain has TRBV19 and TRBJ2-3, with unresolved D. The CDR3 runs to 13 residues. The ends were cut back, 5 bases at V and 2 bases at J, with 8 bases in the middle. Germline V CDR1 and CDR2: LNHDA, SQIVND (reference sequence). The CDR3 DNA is TGTGCCAGTAGTCGGGTCCACACAGATACGCAGTATTTT. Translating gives CASSRVHTDTQYF.

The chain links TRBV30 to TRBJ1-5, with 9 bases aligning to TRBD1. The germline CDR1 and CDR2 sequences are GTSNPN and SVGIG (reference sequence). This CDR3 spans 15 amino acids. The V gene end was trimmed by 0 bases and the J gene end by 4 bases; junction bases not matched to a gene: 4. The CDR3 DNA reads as TGTGCCTGGAGTGTAGGAGGGACAGGGAATCAGCCCCAGCATTTT. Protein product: CAWSVGGTGNQPQHF.

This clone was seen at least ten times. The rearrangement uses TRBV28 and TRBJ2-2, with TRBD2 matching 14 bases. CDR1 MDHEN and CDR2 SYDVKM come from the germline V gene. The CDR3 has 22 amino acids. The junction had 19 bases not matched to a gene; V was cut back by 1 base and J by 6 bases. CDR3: CASSLSPLGRLAGGLGAGELFF. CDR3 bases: TGTGCCAGCAGTTTATCACCCCTGGGTCGACTAGCGGGGGGGCTCGGCGCCGGGGAGCTGTTTTTT.

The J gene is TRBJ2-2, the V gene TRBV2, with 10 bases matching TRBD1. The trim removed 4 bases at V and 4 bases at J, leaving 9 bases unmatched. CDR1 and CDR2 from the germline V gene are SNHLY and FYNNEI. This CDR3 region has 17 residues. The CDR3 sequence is CASSVNSGTGVTGELFF. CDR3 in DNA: TGTGCCAGCAGTGTAAATTCCGGGACAGGGGTCACCGGGGAGCTGTTTTTT.

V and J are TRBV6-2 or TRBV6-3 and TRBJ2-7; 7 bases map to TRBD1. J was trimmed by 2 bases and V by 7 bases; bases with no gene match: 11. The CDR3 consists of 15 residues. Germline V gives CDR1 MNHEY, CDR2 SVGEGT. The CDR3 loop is CASTPPGQRPYEQYF. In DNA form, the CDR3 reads TGTGCCAGCACCCCTCCGGGACAGCGACCCTACGAGCAGTACTTC.

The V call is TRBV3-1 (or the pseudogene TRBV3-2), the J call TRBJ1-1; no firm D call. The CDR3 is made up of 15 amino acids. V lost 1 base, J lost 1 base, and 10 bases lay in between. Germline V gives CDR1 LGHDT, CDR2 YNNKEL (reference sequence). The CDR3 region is CASSQGGEGNTEAFF. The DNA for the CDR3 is TGTGCCAGCAGCCAAGGTGGGGAGGGGAACACTGAAGCTTTCTTT.

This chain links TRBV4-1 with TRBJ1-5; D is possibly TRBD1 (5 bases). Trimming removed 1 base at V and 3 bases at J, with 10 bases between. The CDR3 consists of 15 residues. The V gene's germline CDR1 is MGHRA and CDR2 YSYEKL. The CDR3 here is CASSQAAGHNQPQHF. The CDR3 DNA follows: TGCGCCAGCAGCCAAGCTGCAGGACACAATCAGCCCCAGCATTTT.

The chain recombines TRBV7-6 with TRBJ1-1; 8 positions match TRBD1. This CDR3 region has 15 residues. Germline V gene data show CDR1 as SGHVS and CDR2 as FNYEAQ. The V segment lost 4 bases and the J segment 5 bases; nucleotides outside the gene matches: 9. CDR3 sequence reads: CASSSGATGGTEAFF. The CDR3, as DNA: TGTGCCAGCAGCTCAGGAGCAACAGGGGGTACTGAAGCTTTCTTT.

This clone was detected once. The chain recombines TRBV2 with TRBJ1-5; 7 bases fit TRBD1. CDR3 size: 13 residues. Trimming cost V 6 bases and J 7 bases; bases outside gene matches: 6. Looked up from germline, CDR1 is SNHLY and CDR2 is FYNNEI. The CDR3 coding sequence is TGTGCCAGCAGGTTGACAGGGCCCCAGCCCCAGCATTTT. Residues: CASRLTGPQPQHF.

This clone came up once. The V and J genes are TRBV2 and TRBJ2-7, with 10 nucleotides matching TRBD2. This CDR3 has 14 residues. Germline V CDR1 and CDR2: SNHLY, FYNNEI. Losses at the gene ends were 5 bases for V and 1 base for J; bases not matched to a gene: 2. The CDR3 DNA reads TGTGCCAGCAGTACTAGCGGGATATCCTACGAGCAGTACTTC. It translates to CASSTSGISYEQYF.

The CDR3 is CASSYLAGNTGELFF. The CDR3 DNA reads as TGTGCCAGCAGTTACTTAGCGGGGAACACCGGGGAGCTGTTTTTT. The chain links TRBV6-5 to TRBJ2-2; 7 positions match TRBD2. V lost 1 base to trimming and J lost 1 base; unmatched junction nucleotides: 0. This CDR3 is built from 15 residues. The germline V gene has CDR1 MNHEY and CDR2 SVGAGI.

The DNA of the CDR3 is TGTGCCAGTAGTATCCAGGGGGCCGGCAATCAGCCCCAGCATTTT. It translates to CASSIQGAGNQPQHF. V is TRBV19 and J is TRBJ1-5, with 8 bases matching TRBD1. The CDR3 runs to 15 residues. Germline CDR1 LNHDA, CDR2 SQIVND (reference sequence). The V gene end was trimmed by 3 bases and the J gene end by 2 bases; junction bases not matched to a gene: 3.

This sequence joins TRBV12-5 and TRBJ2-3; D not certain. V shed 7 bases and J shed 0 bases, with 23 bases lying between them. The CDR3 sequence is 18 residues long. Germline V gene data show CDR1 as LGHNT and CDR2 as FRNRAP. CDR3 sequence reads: CASAYSRSPESSTDTQYF. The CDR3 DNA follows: TGTGCTAGTGCGTACAGTCGCTCACCAGAATCTAGCACAGATACGCAGTATTTT.

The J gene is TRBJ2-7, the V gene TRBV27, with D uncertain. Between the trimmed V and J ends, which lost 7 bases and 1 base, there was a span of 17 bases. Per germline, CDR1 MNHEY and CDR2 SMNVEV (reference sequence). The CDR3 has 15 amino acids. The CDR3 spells CASTMRLEDSYEQYF. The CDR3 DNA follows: TGTGCCAGCACAATGAGATTAGAGGATTCCTACGAGCAGTACTTC.

Written as DNA, the CDR3 is TGTGCCAGCAGCGTTAGGGAGGTTGGCTATGGCTACACCTTC. Translation gives CASSVREVGYGYTF. The chain joins TRBV9 to TRBJ1-2; no clear D gene. Germline V gene lookup returns CDR1 SGDLS and CDR2 YYNGEE. The CDR3 is 14 amino acids. The V and J ends lost 2 bases and 4 bases respectively, with 12 bases between them.

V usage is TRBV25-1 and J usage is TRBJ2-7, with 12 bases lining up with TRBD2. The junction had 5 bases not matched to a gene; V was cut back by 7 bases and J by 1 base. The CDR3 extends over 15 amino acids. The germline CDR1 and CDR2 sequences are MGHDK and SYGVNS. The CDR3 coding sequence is TGTGCCAGCACCGCGACTAGCGGGAGATCCTACGAGCAGTACTTC. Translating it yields CASTATSGRSYEQYF.

Here the CDR3 DNA reads TGTGCCAGCAGAGTTACAGGGTTGGGTGATGGCTACACCTTC. It translates to CASRVTGLGDGYTF. The chain employs TRBV27 and TRBJ1-2; possible D gene TRBD1, 6 bases. This CDR3 comprises 14 residues. The V end lost 6 bases, the J end lost 6 bases, and 17 bases lay between the germline ends. Germline V gene data show CDR1 as MNHEY and CDR2 as SMNVEV (reference sequence).

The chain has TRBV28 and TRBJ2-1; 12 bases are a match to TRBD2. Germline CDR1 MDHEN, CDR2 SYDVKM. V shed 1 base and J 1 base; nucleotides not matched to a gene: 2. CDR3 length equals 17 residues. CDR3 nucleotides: TGTGCCAGCAGTTTATCTAGCGGGAGGGCTTCCTACAATGAGCAGTTCTTC. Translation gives CASSLSSGRASYNEQFF. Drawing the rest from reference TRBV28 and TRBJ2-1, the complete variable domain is DVKVTQSSRYLVKRTGEKVFLECVQDMDHENMFWYRQDPGLGLRLIYFSYDVKMKEKGDIPEGYSVSREKKERFSLILESASTNQTSMYLCASSLSSGRASYNEQFFGPGTRLTVL.

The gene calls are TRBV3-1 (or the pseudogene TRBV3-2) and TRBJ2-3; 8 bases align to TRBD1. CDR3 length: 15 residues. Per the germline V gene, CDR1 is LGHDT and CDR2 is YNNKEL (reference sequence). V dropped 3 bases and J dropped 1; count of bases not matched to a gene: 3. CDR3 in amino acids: CASSQLDRGTDTQYF. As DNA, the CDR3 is TGTGCCAGCAGCCAGTTGGACAGGGGCACAGATACGCAGTATTTT.

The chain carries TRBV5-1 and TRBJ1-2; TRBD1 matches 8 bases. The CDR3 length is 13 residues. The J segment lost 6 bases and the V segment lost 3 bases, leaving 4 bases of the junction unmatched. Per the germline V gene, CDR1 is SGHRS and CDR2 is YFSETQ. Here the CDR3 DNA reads TGCGCCAGCAGCTCGACAGGGGTCAATGGCTACACCTTC. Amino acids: CASSSTGVNGYTF.

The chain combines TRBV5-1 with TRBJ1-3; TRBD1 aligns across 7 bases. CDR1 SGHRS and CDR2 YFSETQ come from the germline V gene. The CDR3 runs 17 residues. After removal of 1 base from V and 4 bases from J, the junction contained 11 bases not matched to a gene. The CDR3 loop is CASSLWKTGLGGNTIYF. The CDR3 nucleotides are TGCGCCAGCAGCTTGTGGAAGACAGGGCTTGGCGGAAACACCATATATTTT.

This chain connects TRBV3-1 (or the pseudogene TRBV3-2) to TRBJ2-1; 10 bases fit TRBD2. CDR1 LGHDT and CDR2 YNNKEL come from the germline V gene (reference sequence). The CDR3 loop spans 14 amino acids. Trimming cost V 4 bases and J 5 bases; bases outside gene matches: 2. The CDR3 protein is CASSPSGGHNEQFF. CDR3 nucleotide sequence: TGTGCCAGCAGCCCTAGCGGGGGACACAATGAGCAGTTCTTC.

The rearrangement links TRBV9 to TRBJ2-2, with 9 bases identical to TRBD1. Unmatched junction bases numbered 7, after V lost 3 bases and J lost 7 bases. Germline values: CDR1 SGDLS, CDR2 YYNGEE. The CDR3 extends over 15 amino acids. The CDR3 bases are TGTGCCAGCAGCGCCGGACAGGGGATGGGCGGGGAGCTGTTTTTT. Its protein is CASSAGQGMGGELFF. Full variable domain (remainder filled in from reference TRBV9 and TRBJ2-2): DSGVTQTPKHLITATGQRVTLRCSPRSGDLSVYWYQQSLDQGLQFLIQYYNGEERAKGNILERFSAQQFPDLHSELNLSSLELGDSALYFCASSAGQGMGGELFFGEGSRLTVL.

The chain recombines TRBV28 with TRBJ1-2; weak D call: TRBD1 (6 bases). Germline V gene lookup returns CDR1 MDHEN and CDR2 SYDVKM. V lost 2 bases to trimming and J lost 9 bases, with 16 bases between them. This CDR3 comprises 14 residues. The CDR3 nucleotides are TGTGCCAGCAGTTTAAGTCCTGGACAGAGGAGCTACACCTTC. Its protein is CASSLSPGQRSYTF.

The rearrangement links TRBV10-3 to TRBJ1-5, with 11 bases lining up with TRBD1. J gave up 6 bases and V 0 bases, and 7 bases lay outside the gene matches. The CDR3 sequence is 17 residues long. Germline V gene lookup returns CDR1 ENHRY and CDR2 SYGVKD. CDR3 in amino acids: CAISESGGGTGGQPQHF. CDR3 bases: TGTGCCATCAGTGAGTCCGGAGGGGGGACAGGGGGTCAGCCCCAGCATTTT.

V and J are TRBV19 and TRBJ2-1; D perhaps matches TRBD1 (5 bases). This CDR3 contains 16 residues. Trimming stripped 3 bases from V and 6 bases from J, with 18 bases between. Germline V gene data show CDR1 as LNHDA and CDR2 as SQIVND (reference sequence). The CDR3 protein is CASSMRSQGKPNEQFF. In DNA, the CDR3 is TGTGCCAGTAGTATGAGGAGTCAGGGTAAACCCAATGAGCAGTTCTTC.

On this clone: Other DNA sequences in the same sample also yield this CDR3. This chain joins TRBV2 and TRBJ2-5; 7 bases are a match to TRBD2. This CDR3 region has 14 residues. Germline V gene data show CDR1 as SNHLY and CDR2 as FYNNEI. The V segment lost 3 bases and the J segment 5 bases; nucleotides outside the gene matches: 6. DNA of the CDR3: TGTGCCAGCAGTGACCGACTAGCTCGGGAGACCCAGTACTTC. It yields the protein CASSDRLARETQYF.

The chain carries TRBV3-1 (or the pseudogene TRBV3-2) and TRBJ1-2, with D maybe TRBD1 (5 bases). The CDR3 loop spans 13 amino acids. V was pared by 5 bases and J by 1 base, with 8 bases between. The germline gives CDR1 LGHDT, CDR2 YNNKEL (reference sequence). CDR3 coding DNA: TGTGCCAGCAGCTACGGGGGTAACTATGGCTACACCTTC. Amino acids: CASSYGGNYGYTF.

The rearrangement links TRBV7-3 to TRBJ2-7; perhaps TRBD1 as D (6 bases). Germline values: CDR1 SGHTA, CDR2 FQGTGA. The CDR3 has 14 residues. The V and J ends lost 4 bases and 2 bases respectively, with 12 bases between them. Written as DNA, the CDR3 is TGTGCCAGCAGCTCCTCAGGGGACGCCTACGAGCAGTACTTC. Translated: CASSSSGDAYEQYF.

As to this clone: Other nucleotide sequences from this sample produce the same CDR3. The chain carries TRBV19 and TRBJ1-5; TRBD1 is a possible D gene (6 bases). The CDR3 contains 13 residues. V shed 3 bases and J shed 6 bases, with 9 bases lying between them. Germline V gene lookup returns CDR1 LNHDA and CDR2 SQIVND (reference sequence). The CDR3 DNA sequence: TGTGCCAGTAGTATTGAAGGGGGTCAGCCCCAGCATTTT. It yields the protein CASSIEGGQPQHF.

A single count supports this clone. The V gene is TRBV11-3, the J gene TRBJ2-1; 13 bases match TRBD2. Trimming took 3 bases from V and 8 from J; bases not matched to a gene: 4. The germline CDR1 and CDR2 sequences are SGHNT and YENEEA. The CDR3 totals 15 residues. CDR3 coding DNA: TGTGCCAGCAGCTTCGGACTAGCGGGAGAGGATGAGCAGTTCTTC. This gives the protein CASSFGLAGEDEQFF.

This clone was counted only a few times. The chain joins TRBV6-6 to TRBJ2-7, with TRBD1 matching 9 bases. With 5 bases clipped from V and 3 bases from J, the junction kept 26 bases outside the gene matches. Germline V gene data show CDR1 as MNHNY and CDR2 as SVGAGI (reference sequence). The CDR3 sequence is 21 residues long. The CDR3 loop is CASSQGASPTSMTGGRYEQYF. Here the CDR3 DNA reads TGTGCCAGCAGTCAGGGAGCTTCTCCTACGAGCATGACAGGGGGTCGCTACGAGCAGTACTTC.